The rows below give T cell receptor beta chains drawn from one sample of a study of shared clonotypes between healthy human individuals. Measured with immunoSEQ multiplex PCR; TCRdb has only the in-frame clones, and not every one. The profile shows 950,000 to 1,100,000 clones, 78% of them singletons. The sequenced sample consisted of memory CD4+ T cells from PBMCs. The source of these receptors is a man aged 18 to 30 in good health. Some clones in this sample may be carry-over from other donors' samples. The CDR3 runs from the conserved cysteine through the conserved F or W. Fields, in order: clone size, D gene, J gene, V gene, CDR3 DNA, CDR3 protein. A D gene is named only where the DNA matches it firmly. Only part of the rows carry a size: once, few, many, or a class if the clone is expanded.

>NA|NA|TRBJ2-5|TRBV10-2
TGCGCCAGCAAGGAGGAGGGGTGGACCCAGTACTTC
CASKEEGWTQYF
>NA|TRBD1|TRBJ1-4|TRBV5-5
TGTGCCAGCAGCCCAGGGGGTGCAAATGAAAAACTGTTTTTT
CASSPGGANEKLFF
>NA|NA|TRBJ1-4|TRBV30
TGTGCCTGGACCGCGGTGGGAGAAAAACTGTTTTTT
CAWTAVGEKLFF
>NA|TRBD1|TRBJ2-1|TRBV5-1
TGCGCCAGCAGCTTGGGCCAGGGGGCTGGCAATGAGCAGTTCTTC
CASSLGQGAGNEQFF
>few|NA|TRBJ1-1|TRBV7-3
TGTGCCAGCAGCTTAATGGGTATCGGGTACACTGAAGCTTTCTTT
CASSLMGIGYTEAFF
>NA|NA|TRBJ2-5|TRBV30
TGTGCCTGGAGCCAGGGGATGGAGACCCAGTACTTC
CAWSQGMETQYF
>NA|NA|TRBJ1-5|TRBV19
TGTGCCAGTAGGGCGACAGGAGCCCCCAATCAGCCCCAGCATTTT
CASRATGAPNQPQHF
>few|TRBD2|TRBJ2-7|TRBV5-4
TGTGCCAGCAGCTCTGGACTAGCGGCCTCCTACGAGCAGTACTTC
CASSSGLAASYEQYF
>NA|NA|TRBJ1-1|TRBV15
TGTGCCACCAGCAGAGATAGTACCAGTGAAGCTTTCTTT
CATSRDSTSEAFF
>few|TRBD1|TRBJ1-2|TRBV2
TGTGCCAGCAACCTATCTCCGGGACAGGGGTCGAATGGCTACACCTTC
CASNLSPGQGSNGYTF
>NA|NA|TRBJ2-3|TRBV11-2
TGTGCCAGCAGTATGGACCGTCCTAGCACAGATACGCAGTATTTT
CASSMDRPSTDTQYF
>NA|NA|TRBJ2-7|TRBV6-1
TGTGCCAGCAGTGAACAGCAGAGCTACGAGCAGTACTTC
CASSEQQSYEQYF
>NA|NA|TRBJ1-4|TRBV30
TGTGCCTGGAGTTCGACCGGAGGGTTTTGGAATTATGAAAAACTGTTTTTT
CAWSSTGGFWNYEKLFF
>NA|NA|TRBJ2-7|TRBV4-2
TGTGCCAGCAGCCAAGATAAGACCAGCGAGTACGAGCAGTACTTC
CASSQDKTSEYEQYF
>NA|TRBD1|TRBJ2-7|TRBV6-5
TGTGCCAGCAGTTACGACAGGGGATACGGGGAGCAGTACTTC
CASSYDRGYGEQYF
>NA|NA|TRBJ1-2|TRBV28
TGTGCCAGCAGTCTATCTAAAGGGGACTATGGCTACACCTTC
CASSLSKGDYGYTF
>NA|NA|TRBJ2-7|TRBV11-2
TGTGCCAGCAGCCCTATTAGCGGTTCCTACGAGCAGTACTTC
CASSPISGSYEQYF
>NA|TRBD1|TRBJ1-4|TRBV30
TGTGCCTGGAGGAGGGACAGGGGCGAAAAACTGTTTTTT
CAWRRDRGEKLFF
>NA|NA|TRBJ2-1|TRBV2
TGTGCCAGCAGTATTGGGCCCGTCACACTCAATGAGCAGTTCTTC
CASSIGPVTLNEQFF
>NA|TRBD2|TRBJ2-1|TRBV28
TGTGCCAGCAGTTCCCACTTAGGTAGCGGGACCTACAATGAGCAGTTCTTC
CASSSHLGSGTYNEQFF
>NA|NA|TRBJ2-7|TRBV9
TGTGCCAGCAGCGCAACCCCAGGGGGGTGGGAGCAGTACTTC
CASSATPGGWEQYF
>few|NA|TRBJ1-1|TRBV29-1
TGCAGCGTTGCCGTCTTGGGGGGAACTGAAGCTTTCTTT
CSVAVLGGTEAFF
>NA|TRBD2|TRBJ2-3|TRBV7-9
TGTGCCAGCAGCCCTGTGGTGGGACTAGCATCAGATACGCAGTATTTT
CASSPVVGLASDTQYF
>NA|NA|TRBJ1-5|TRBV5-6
TGTGCCAAGCAGCTGACCAGGGCCAATCAGCCCCAGCATTTT
CAKQLTRANQPQHF
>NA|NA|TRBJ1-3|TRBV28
TGTGCCAGCAGACTCCTCTCTGGAAACACCATATATTTT
CASRLLSGNTIYF
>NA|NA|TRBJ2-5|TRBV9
TGTGCCAGCAGCGCTAGGGTGGGGACCCAGTACTTC
CASSARVGTQYF
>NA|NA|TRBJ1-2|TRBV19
TGTGCCACTTTAAGCCTAACACAAGGGGATGGCTACACCTTC
CATLSLTQGDGYTF
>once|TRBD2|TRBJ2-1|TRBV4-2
TGTGCCAGCAGTCCGGGACTAGCGGGATACAATGAGCAGTTCTTC
CASSPGLAGYNEQFF
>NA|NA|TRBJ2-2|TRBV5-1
TGCGCCAGCAGCTCGGGGACCCGAGGTCCCGGGGAGCTGTTTTTT
CASSSGTRGPGELFF
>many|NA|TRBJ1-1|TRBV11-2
TGTGCCAGCAGTCGGAGAGGGGGTTTGAAGAACACTGAAGCTTTCTTT
CASSRRGGLKNTEAFF
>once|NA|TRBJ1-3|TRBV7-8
TGTGCCAGCAGCTTAAACAGCCACTCTAACACCATATATTTT
CASSLNSHSNTIYF
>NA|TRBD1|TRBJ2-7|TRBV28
TGTGCCAGCAGTTTAACAGGGGTCTCCTACGAGCAGTACTTC
CASSLTGVSYEQYF
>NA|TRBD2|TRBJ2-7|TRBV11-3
TGTGCCAGCAGCCTCCGGGGCGGGGGCTCCTACGAGCAGTACTTC
CASSLRGGGSYEQYF
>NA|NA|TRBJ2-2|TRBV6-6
TGTGCCAGCAGGGACCGGGGAAACACCGGGGAGCTGTTTTTT
CASRDRGNTGELFF
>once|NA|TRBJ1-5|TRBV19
TGTGCCAGTAGGCTGCACACGGACAGAAATCAGCCCCAGCATTTT
CASRLHTDRNQPQHF
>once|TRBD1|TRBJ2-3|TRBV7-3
TGTGCCAGCAGCTTAAACAGGGGTGTCGGAGATACGCAGTATTTT
CASSLNRGVGDTQYF
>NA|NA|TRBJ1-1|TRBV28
TGTGCCAGCAAGAAGGACCGCACTGAAGCTTTCTTT
CASKKDRTEAFF
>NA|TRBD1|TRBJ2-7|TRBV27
TGTGCCAGCAGTCCCCGCAGGGGGCCCTACGAGCAGTACTTC
CASSPRRGPYEQYF
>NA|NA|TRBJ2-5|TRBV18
TGTGCCAGCTCACCACTTGGGGTGGCCCAGTACTTC
CASSPLGVAQYF
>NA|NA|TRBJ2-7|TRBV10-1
TGCGCCAGCAGTGAGCCGGGGAGGACCGCCTACGAGCAGTACTTC
CASSEPGRTAYEQYF
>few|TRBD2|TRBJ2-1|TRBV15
TGTGCCACCAGCGGAACGGGAGGGCCTAATAATGAGCAGTTCTTC
CATSGTGGPNNEQFF
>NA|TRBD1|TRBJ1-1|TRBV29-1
TGCAGCGCCGACAGGGGAGCAACTGAAGCTTTCTTT
CSADRGATEAFF
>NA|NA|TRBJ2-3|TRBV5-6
TGTGCCAGCAGCTTGGTCGGCGTACCCGAGGAAGATACGCAGTATTTT
CASSLVGVPEEDTQYF
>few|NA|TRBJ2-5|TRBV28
TGTGCCAGCAGTTCGGGACAAATACTTCAAGAGACCCAGTACTTC
CASSSGQILQETQYF
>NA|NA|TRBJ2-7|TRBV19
TGTGCCAGTAGTACCCTCGCCAGGGACGGCCCCTACGAGCAGTACTTC
CASSTLARDGPYEQYF
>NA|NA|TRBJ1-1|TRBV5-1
TGCGCCAGCAGCTTTCAACAGGGCCTACCCACTGAAGCTTTCTTT
CASSFQQGLPTEAFF
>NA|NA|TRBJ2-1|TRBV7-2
TGTGCCAGCAGCTTTGCACCGGGCCACAATGAGCAGTTCTTC
CASSFAPGHNEQFF
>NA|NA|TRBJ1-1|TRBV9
TGTGCCAGCAGCGTTACAGGAGGTTCCACTGAAGCTTTCTTT
CASSVTGGSTEAFF
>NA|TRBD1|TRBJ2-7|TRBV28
TGTGCCAGCAGGACAGGGGGCCTAAAAGCGTACGAGCAGTACTTC
CASRTGGLKAYEQYF
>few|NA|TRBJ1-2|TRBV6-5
TGTGCCAGCAGTCCCAGCGGGGGCGGCTATGGCTACACCTTC
CASSPSGGGYGYTF
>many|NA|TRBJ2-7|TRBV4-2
TGTGCCAGCAGCCAAGGTCCCTCCTACGAGCAGTACTTC
CASSQGPSYEQYF
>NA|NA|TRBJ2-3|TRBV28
TGTGCCACCAGCCCCCAGGGGCTGGGCACAGATACGCAGTATTTT
CATSPQGLGTDTQYF
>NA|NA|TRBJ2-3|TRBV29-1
TGCAGCGTTGGCACTACTTCTGGCACAGATACGCAGTATTTT
CSVGTTSGTDTQYF
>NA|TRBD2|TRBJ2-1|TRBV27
TGTGCCAGCAGTCCCTATCTAGCGGGAGTGTACAATGAGCAGTTCTTC
CASSPYLAGVYNEQFF
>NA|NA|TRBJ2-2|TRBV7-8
TGTGCCAGCAGCTTAGCGCCGAGGAACACCGGGGAGCTGTTTTTT
CASSLAPRNTGELFF
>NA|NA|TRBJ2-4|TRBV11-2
TGTGCCAGCAGCTTAGGTTTTCTGTGGGGCGCATCCAAAAACATTCAGTACTTC
CASSLGFLWGASKNIQYF
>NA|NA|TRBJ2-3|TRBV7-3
TGTGCCAGCAGCTTTCGTTCGACCACAGATACGCAGTATTTT
CASSFRSTTDTQYF
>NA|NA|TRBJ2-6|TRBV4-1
TGCGCCAGCAGCCAAGGACTCCCGGGGGCGGCTGGGGCCAACGTCCTGACTTTC
CASSQGLPGAAGANVLTF
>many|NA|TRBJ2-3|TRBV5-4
TGTGCCAGCAGCTTGGTCACGGGAGTAGGGAATACGCAGTATTTT
CASSLVTGVGNTQYF
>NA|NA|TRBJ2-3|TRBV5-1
TGCGCCAGCAGCGAACCCGGCACAGATACGCAGTATTTT
CASSEPGTDTQYF